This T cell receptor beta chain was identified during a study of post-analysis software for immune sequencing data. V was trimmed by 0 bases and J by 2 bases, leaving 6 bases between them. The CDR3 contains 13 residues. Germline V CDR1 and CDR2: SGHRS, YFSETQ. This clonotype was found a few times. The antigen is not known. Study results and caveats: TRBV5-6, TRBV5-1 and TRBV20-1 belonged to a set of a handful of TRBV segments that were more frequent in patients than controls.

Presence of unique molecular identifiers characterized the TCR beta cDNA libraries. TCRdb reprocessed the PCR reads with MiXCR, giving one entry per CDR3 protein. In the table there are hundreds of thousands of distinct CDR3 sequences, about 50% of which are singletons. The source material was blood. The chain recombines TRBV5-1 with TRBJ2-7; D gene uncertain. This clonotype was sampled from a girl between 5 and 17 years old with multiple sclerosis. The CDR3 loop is CASSLDQAYEQYF. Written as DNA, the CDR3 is TGCGCCAGCAGCTTGGATCAAGCCTACGAGCAGTACTTC.